Listed here is a single T cell receptor (beta chain). Its antigen is undetermined. This entry belongs to a study of cytomegalovirus exposure and HLA in healthy donors. As for the study in general: An earlier analysis identified 95 million to 120 million unique TCR beta sequences in about 190 million T cells. Study-wide points: A later analysis by the authors found several of the most significant clusters apparently linked to common viral pathogens.

The CDR3 totals 13 residues. Germline CDR1 reads MDHEN; CDR2 reads SYDVKM. V was clipped by 6 bases and J by 6 bases, with 12 bases between them. The study ran its PCR with 60 Vbeta and 13 Jbeta primers. Generated by immunoSEQ multiplex PCR, the TCRdb table keeps only in-frame clones and is missing some. This table holds 100,000 to 150,000 clones, about 80% found once. The specimen sequenced was PBMCs. The TCR originated in a man aged 35 to 55 in good health and CMV-seronegative. The chain employs TRBV28 and TRBJ2-1; maybe TRBD1 (5 bases). The CDR3 sequence: CASRGRTSNEQFF. CDR3 nucleotides: TGTGCCAGCAGGGGGCGGACAAGCAATGAGCAGTTCTTC.